This T cell receptor beta chain was sequenced for a study of blood T cell repertoires in COVID-19. Study information: Samples representing acute and convalescent COVID-19 were sourced from the United States, Italy and Spain. The cDNA or gDNA used as material had been derived from T cells, B-cell-depleted T cells, or PBMCs.

The CDR3 is 15 amino acids. Germline V lookup: CDR1 SGHTA, CDR2 FQGNSA. Trimming took off 1 base at V and 5 bases at J, with 12 bases between the two ends. In the authors' methods: Amplification from reference gene primers served as the basis for estimated nucleated cell counts. Data came from immunoSEQ multiplex PCR; TCRdb stores just in-frame clones and leaves some out. That table gives V, J and clone size, and the DNA gave D and trimming. The data contain around 300,000 clones, around four fifths of them singletons. The rearrangement joins TRBV7-2 to TRBJ2-1; maybe TRBD2 (6 bases). Material for sequencing was peripheral blood. The sequence was obtained from a young man with active or convalescent COVID-19. CDR3 in amino acids: CASSLGLAQHNEQFF. In nucleotides, the CDR3 is TGTGCCAGCAGCTTAGGGCTAGCGCAACACAATGAGCAGTTCTTC.